Listed below are T cell receptor beta chains from one sample, sequenced in a study of blood T cell repertoires in COVID-19. The method was immunoSEQ multiplex PCR; TCRdb's version includes in-frame clones alone and lacks a portion of them. The sample holds some 250,000 clones; 75% to 85% are singletons and the top ten take 9.5% to 15%. The specimen was peripheral blood. Source of these receptors: a woman in her fifties or sixties with active or convalescent COVID-19. The CDR3 runs from the conserved cysteine through the conserved F or W. A D gene is named only where the DNA matches it firmly. Size is stated for part of the rows, as once, few or many counts, or as a class when the clone is expanded.

>15|TRBJ1-2|many|TRBV2|TRBD1
CASRTDRAVNYGYTF
TGTGCCAGCAGAACCGACAGGGCCGTTAACTATGGCTACACCTTC
>18|TRBJ2-6|.|TRBV6-1|.
CASSEVRGGVPGANVLTF
TGTGCCAGCAGTGAGGTCCGAGGAGGGGTTCCTGGGGCCAACGTCCTGACTTTC
>15|TRBJ1-5|.|TRBV7-2|.
CASSLARTGNQPQHF
TGTGCCAGCAGCTTAGCCAGGACAGGCAATCAGCCCCAGCATTTT
>15|TRBJ1-1|few|TRBV19|TRBD1
CASSAGQGRVTEAFF
TGTGCCAGTAGTGCAGGACAGGGGAGGGTCACTGAAGCTTTCTTT
>14|TRBJ1-5|.|TRBV7-9|.
CASGRGARDQPQHF
TGTGCCAGCGGGCGGGGGGCGAGGGATCAGCCCCAGCATTTT
>14|TRBJ2-4|.|TRBV19|.
CASSLPGQTGDQYF
TGTGCCAGTAGTCTACCGGGACAGACGGGGGATCAGTACTTC
>15|TRBJ1-2|.|TRBV19|TRBD1
CASSIRGQGAIGYTF
TGTGCCAGTAGTATCCGTGGACAGGGGGCCATTGGCTACACCTTC
>15|TRBJ1-2|.|TRBV18|.
CASSPLPTGYDGYTF
TGTGCCAGCTCACCCTTACCTACGGGATATGATGGCTACACCTTC
>14|TRBJ1-1|.|TRBV5-1|TRBD1
CASSKTGSGTEAFF
TGCGCCAGCAGCAAGACAGGGTCCGGCACTGAAGCTTTCTTT
>16|TRBJ2-1|few|TRBV2|.
CASSGEGRNSYNEQFF
TGTGCCAGCAGTGGTGAGGGGAGGAACTCCTACAATGAGCAGTTCTTC
>14|TRBJ1-1|.|TRBV18|.
CASSPQSMNTEAFF
TGTGCCAGCTCACCACAGAGCATGAACACTGAAGCTTTCTTT
>14|TRBJ1-1|.|TRBV5-6|.
CASSLEARGVGAFF
TGTGCCAGCAGCTTGGAGGCCCGAGGAGTAGGAGCTTTCTTT
>12|TRBJ1-3|once|TRBV12-3/TRBV12-4|.
CASSLVGNTIYF
TGTGCCAGCAGTTTAGTAGGAAACACCATATATTTT
>16|TRBJ1-2|.|TRBV19|.
CASSTTGLSANYGYTF
TGTGCCAGTAGTACCACAGGGTTATCGGCTAACTATGGCTACACCTTC
>13|TRBJ1-1|once|TRBV2|.
CASSGQGITEAFF
TGTGCCAGCAGTGGCCAGGGGATAACTGAAGCTTTCTTT
>13|TRBJ1-1|few|TRBV12-3/TRBV12-4|TRBD1
CASSPGGLTEAFF
TGTGCCAGCAGCCCAGGGGGATTGACTGAAGCTTTCTTT
>16|TRBJ2-1|.|TRBV5-1|TRBD1
CASSLAPTQGWNEQFF
TGCGCCAGCAGCTTGGCCCCCACACAGGGGTGGAATGAGCAGTTCTTC
>13|TRBJ2-3|.|TRBV6-5|TRBD2
CASTPGGVGTQYF
TGTGCCAGCACCCCCGGGGGGGTCGGGACGCAGTATTTT
>15|TRBJ2-3|.|TRBV7-4|TRBD2
CASSPGLAHTDTQYF
TGTGCCAGCAGCCCGGGACTAGCGCACACAGATACGCAGTATTTT
>16|TRBJ2-5|once|TRBV18|TRBD1
CASSPFYGTGEETQYF
TGTGCCAGCTCACCATTCTATGGGACAGGGGAGGAGACCCAGTACTTC
>16|TRBJ1-5|.|TRBV30|TRBD1
CAWPTKQGDSNQPQHF
TGTGCCTGGCCAACAAAGCAGGGGGATAGCAATCAGCCCCAGCATTTT
>14|TRBJ2-3|.|TRBV10-3|.
CAIRPSDITDTQYF
TGTGCCATCAGACCGTCCGACATCACAGATACGCAGTATTTT
>12|TRBJ1-2|.|TRBV30|.
CARTGLAGGYTF
TGTGCCCGAACAGGGTTAGCGGGGGGCTACACCTTC
>15|TRBJ2-7|.|TRBV4-1|TRBD2
CASSQGYGGASEQYF
TGCGCCAGCAGCCAAGGGTACGGGGGGGCGTCCGAGCAGTACTTC
>14|TRBJ1-1|.|TRBV30|.
CAWNEQGGYTEAFF
TGTGCCTGGAATGAGCAGGGAGGGTACACTGAAGCTTTCTTT
>15|TRBJ1-2|.|TRBV4-1|.
CASSQDPGPGYGYTF
TGCGCCAGCAGCCAAGACCCAGGTCCGGGGTATGGCTACACCTTC
>19|TRBJ2-7|.|TRBV11-2|TRBD1
CASSLDRLESGTGGHEQYF
TGTGCCAGCAGCTTAGATCGGCTCGAAAGTGGGACAGGGGGCCACGAGCAGTACTTC
>14|TRBJ1-4|few|TRBV11-2|.
CASSPTRSYEKLFF
TGTGCCAGCAGCCCGACAAGGTCCTATGAAAAACTGTTTTTT
>15|TRBJ1-1|.|TRBV28|.
CASSLDGVMNTEAFF
TGTGCCAGCAGTTTAGACGGGGTTATGAACACTGAAGCTTTCTTT
>15|TRBJ2-1|.|TRBV5-8|.
CASTYGTHAPNEQFF
TGTGCCAGCACCTACGGGACTCATGCACCCAATGAGCAGTTCTTC
>13|TRBJ1-1|.|TRBV30|.
CALNTQRDTEAFF
TGTGCTTTGAACACCCAGAGGGACACTGAAGCTTTCTTT
>17|TRBJ1-2|.|TRBV7-9|TRBD1
CASSLARTAGGKDGYTF
TGTGCCAGCAGCTTAGCGCGTACGGCAGGGGGGAAGGATGGCTACACCTTC
>16|TRBJ1-2|.|TRBV7-2|TRBD1
CASSHTTGHMNYGYTF
TGTGCCAGCAGCCACACGACAGGGCACATGAACTATGGCTACACCTTC
>15|TRBJ2-1|.|TRBV7-9|TRBD1
CASSHWDSTYNEQFF
TGTGCCAGCAGCCACTGGGACAGTACCTACAATGAGCAGTTCTTC
>14|TRBJ1-2|.|TRBV19|.
CASKPGLRNYGYTF
TGTGCCAGTAAACCGGGACTTAGAAACTATGGCTACACCTTC
>14|TRBJ1-1|.|TRBV11-2|.
CASRFRGTDTEAFF
TGTGCCAGCAGATTCAGGGGAACGGACACTGAAGCTTTCTTT